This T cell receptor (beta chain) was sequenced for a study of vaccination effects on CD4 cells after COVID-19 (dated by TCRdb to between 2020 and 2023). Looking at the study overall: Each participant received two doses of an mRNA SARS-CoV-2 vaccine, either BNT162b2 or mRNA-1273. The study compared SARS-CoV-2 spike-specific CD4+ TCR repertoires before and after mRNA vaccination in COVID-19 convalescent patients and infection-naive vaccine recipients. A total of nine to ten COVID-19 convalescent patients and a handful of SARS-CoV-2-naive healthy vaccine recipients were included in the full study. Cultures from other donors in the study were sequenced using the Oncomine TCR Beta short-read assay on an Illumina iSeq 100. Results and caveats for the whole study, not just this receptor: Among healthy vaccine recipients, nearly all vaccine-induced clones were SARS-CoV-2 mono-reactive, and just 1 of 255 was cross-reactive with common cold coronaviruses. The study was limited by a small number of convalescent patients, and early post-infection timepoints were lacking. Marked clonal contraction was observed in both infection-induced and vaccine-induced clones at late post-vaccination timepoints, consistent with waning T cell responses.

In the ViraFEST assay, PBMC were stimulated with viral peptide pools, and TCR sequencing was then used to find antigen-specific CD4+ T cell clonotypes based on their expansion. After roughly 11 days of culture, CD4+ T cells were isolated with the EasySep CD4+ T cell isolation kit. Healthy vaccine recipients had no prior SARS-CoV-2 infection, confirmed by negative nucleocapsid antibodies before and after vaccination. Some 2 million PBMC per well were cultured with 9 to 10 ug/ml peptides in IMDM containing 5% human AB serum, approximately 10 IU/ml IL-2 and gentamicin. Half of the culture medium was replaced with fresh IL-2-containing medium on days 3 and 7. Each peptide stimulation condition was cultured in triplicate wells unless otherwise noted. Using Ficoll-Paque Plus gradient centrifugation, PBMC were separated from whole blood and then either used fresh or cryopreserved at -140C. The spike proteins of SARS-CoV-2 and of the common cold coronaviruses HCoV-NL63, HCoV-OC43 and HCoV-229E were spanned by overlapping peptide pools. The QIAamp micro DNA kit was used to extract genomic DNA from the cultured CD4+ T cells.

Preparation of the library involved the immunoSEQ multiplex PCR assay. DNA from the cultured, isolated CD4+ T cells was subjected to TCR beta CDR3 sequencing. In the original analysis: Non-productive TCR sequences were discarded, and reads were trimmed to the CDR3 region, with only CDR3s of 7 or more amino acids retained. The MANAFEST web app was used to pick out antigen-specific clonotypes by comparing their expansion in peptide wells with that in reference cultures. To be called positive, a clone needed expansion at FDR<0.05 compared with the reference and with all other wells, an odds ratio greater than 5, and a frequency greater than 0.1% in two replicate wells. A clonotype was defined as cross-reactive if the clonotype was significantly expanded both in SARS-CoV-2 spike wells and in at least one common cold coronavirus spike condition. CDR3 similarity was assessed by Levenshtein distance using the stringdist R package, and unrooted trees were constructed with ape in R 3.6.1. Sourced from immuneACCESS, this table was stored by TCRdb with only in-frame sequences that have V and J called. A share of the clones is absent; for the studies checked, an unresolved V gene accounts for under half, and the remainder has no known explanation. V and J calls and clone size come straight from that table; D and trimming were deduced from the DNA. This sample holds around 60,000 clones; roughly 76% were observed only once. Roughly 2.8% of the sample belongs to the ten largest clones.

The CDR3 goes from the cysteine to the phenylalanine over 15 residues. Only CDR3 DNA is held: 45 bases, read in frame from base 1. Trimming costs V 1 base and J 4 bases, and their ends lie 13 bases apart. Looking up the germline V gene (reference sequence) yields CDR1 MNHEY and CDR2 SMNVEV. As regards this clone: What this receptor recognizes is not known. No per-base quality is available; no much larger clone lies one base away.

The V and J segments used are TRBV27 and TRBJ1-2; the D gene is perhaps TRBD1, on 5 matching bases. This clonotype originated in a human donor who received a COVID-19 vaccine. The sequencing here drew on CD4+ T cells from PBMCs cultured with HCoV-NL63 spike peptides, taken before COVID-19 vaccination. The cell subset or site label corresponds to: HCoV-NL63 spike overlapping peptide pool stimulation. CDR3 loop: CASSLYGDPFYGYTF. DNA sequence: TGTGCCAGCAGTTTATACGGGGACCCCTTCTATGGCTACACCTTC.